This TCR beta chain was recovered during a study of cytomegalovirus exposure and HLA in healthy donors. This PCR relied on a set of 60 Vbeta primers and 13 Jbeta primers. TCRdb's copy holds only in-frame clones and misses some; the assay was immunoSEQ multiplex PCR. This table holds around 150,000 clones, roughly three quarters found once. Germline CDR1 reads PRHDT; CDR2 reads FYEKMQ (reference sequence). CDR3 length equals 17 residues. The junction had 9 bases not matched to a gene; V was cut back by 5 bases and J by 2 bases. The V gene is TRBV13, the J gene TRBJ2-3; 11 bases align to TRBD2. The sequenced sample was PBMCs. This receptor was identified in a male donor in good health and CMV-seropositive. CDR3 DNA sequence: TGTGCCAGCAGCGCTGTACTAGCGGGGGAGGCCACAGATACGCAGTATTTT. Translating gives CASSAVLAGEATDTQYF.